The clone carrying this T cell receptor (beta chain) is a singleton in its sample. The CDR3 is made up of 14 amino acids. V was clipped by 0 bases and J by 2 bases, with 9 bases between them. Per germline, CDR1 SGHRS and CDR2 YFSETQ. This sample was included in a study of patients and donors after allogeneic stem cell transplantation. A single record per CDR3 protein comes from TCRdb applying MiXCR to the RT-PCR reads. Of more than 150,000 distinct CDR3 sequences listed, roughly 24% are singletons. The chain uses TRBV5-1 and TRBJ2-7; D is undetermined. Sequencing was performed on blood, either unsorted or a sorted T cell fraction (not recorded which). The clonotype was recovered from a human donor who was either an allogeneic HSCT recipient or a stem cell or donor lymphocyte infusion donor (not recorded which). It is not recorded whose cells these are; they may come from a transplant donor. This CDR3 is CASSLAQAPYEQYF. Here the CDR3 DNA reads TGCGCCAGCAGCTTGGCGCAGGCCCCCTACGAGCAGTACTTC.